A selection of T cell receptor beta chains follows, all from one sample in a study of Graves' ophthalmopathy and Graves' hyperthyroidism. TCRdb redid the calling of the multiplex PCR reads with MiXCR, one entry per CDR3 protein. The table shows some 350,000 distinct CDR3 sequences, with about 15% occurring only once. The specimen was peripheral blood. Every receptor here comes from an adult woman with stable Graves' hyperthyroidism. The CDR3 runs from the conserved cysteine through the conserved F or W. The D gene is left open where the match is weak. The size of a clone is reported for some rows only, either as once, few or many, or as a class for expanded clones.

j_gene,v_gene,len,d_gene,abundance,CDR3aa,CDR3nt
TRBJ2-5,TRBV5-1,15,TRBD2,many,CASSPTADTGGTQYF,TGCGCCAGCAGCCCCACAGCGGATACGGGAGGGACCCAGTACTTC
TRBJ2-7,TRBV2,13,-,few,CASSVGFGYEQYF,TGTGCCAGCAGTGTGGGGTTCGGCTACGAGCAGTACTTC
TRBJ1-2,TRBV19,15,TRBD1,-,CASSTTGQGNYGYTF,TGTGCCAGTAGTACGACAGGACAGGGGAACTATGGCTACACCTTC
TRBJ2-7,TRBV7-2,15,TRBD1,many,CASSSTGGVAYEQYF,TGTGCCAGCAGCTCGACAGGGGGCGTAGCCTACGAGCAGTACTTC
TRBJ2-2,TRBV2,15,-,many,CASSPRTPGYGELFF,TGTGCCAGCAGTCCGAGAACACCAGGGTACGGGGAGCTGTTTTTT
TRBJ1-1,TRBV12-5,12,-,many,CASVPGVTEAFF,TGTGCTAGTGTTCCTGGGGTGACAGAAGCTTTCTTT
TRBJ2-6,TRBV12-3/TRBV12-4,18,TRBD2,many,CASSPAREWAPGANVLTF,TGTGCCAGCAGCCCGGCGCGGGAGTGGGCACCTGGGGCCAACGTCCTGACTTTC
TRBJ2-5,TRBV7-8,15,TRBD2,many,CASRSPLAGVETQYF,TGTGCCAGCAGGTCGCCGCTAGCGGGGGTTGAGACCCAGTACTTC
TRBJ2-7,TRBV28,16,-,many,CASKSGGGTVGGVQYF,TGTGCCAGCAAAAGCGGAGGGGGCACCGTTGGGGGTGTGCAGTACTTC
TRBJ2-7,TRBV3-1,18,TRBD1,-,CASSQLPGQGRSSYEQYF,TGTGCCAGCAGCCAACTCCCGGGACAGGGCAGAAGCTCCTACGAGCAGTACTTC
TRBJ2-2,TRBV20-1,19,-,many,CSARTGTGKGRGNTGELFF,TGCAGTGCTAGAACCGGGACTGGAAAAGGGAGAGGGAACACCGGGGAGCTGTTTTTT
TRBJ2-7,TRBV4-1,17,TRBD2,-,CASSHPQNGLAGNEQYF,TGCGCCAGCAGCCATCCCCAAAATGGTCTAGCGGGAAACGAGCAGTACTTC
TRBJ2-6,TRBV6-1,15,-,many,CASRHRASGANVLTF,TGTGCCAGCAGGCACAGGGCGTCTGGGGCCAACGTCCTGACTTTC
TRBJ2-5,TRBV29-1,13,-,many,CSARAGFEETQYF,TGCAGCGCAAGGGCGGGGTTCGAAGAGACCCAGTACTTC
TRBJ2-7,TRBV27,15,TRBD1,many,CASSLGSGGAYEQYF,TGTGCCAGCAGTTTAGGGTCAGGGGGCGCGTACGAGCAGTACTTC
TRBJ1-5,TRBV11-2,14,-,many,CASSSSYNNQPQHF,TGTGCCAGCAGCTCGAGTTACAACAATCAGCCCCAGCATTTT
TRBJ2-7,TRBV6-1,14,TRBD1,many,CASRCEGQNYEQYF,TGTGCCAGCAGATGCGAGGGACAGAATTACGAGCAGTACTTC
TRBJ2-2,TRBV12-3/TRBV12-4,14,-,many,CASRLRKNTGELFF,TGTGCCAGCAGGTTACGAAAGAACACCGGGGAGCTGTTTTTT
TRBJ1-1,TRBV20-1,12,-,many,CSAAQGVTEAFF,TGCAGTGCCGCCCAGGGTGTCACTGAAGCTTTCTTT
TRBJ2-7,TRBV20-1,14,-,many,CSALPGQSSYEQYF,TGCAGTGCCCTACCCGGACAGTCCTCCTACGAGCAGTACTTC
TRBJ2-1,TRBV11-2,13,-,few,CASSLESADPQFF,TGTGCCAGCAGCTTAGAGTCGGCGGATCCGCAGTTCTTC
TRBJ1-5,TRBV30,14,-,many,CAWSQGRDGQPQHF,TGTGCCTGGAGTCAGGGCAGGGACGGGCAGCCCCAGCATTTT
TRBJ2-7,TRBV6-5,15,-,few,CASSSTRDTSYEQYF,TGTGCCAGCAGTTCGACAAGGGACACCTCCTACGAGCAGTACTTC
TRBJ1-2,TRBV12-5,18,TRBD1,many,CASGLVVYGTGSNYGYTF,TGTGCTAGTGGTTTGGTTGTCTACGGGACAGGATCTAACTATGGCTACACCTTC
TRBJ2-5,TRBV12-5,13,-,many,CATLLEDQETQYF,TGTGCTACATTATTGGAGGACCAAGAGACCCAGTACTTC
TRBJ2-5,TRBV15,16,TRBD2,-,CATSRETSGSRETQCF,TGTGCCACCAGCAGAGAGACTAGCGGGAGCCGGGAGACCCAGTGCTTC
TRBJ1-3,TRBV7-2,15,-,many,CASSLNKNSGNTIYF,TGTGCCAGCAGCTTAAATAAGAACTCTGGAAACACCATATATTTT
TRBJ2-7,TRBV6-5,14,TRBD2,many,CASSPSSREGGQYF,TGTGCCAGCTCCCCCTCGTCGCGGGAGGGGGGGCAGTACTTC
TRBJ2-7,TRBV12-3/TRBV12-4,12,-,-,CASSRLSYDQYF,TGTGCCAGCAGTCGTTTATCCTACGATCAGTACTTC
TRBJ2-6,TRBV28,17,-,many,CASSYGTRGSGANVLTF,TGTGCCAGCAGTTACGGGACCAGGGGCTCTGGGGCCAACGTCCTGACTTTC
TRBJ1-5,TRBV20-1,15,-,many,CSARDISDSYQPQHF,TGCAGTGCTAGAGATATATCGGACAGCTATCAGCCCCAGCATTTT
TRBJ1-6,TRBV19,13,TRBD1,many,CASNYGTGGPLHF,TGTGCCAGTAACTACGGGACAGGCGGACCCCTCCACTTT
TRBJ2-4,TRBV5-1,14,-,many,CASSPHREENIQYF,TGCGCCAGCAGCCCGCACAGGGAGGAAAACATTCAGTACTTC
TRBJ1-2,TRBV4-1,12,-,many,CASSQLGNGYTF,TGCGCCAGCAGCCAACTAGGGAATGGCTACACCTTC
TRBJ2-2,TRBV12-5,12,-,many,CASGLGTGELFF,TGTGCTAGTGGTTTGGGAACCGGGGAGCTGTTTTTT
TRBJ2-2,TRBV5-1,15,TRBD2,few,CASSEPLAGAGELFF,TGCGCCAGCAGCGAACCACTAGCGGGAGCCGGGGAGCTGTTTTTT
TRBJ2-6,TRBV6-2/TRBV6-3,18,TRBD1,many,CASSFRDRGYSGANVLTF,TGTGCCAGCAGTTTCCGGGACAGGGGGTACTCTGGGGCCAACGTCCTGACTTTC
TRBJ1-2,TRBV5-1,14,-,-,CASSLGRINYGYTF,TGCGCCAGCAGCTTGGGGCGGATTAACTATGGCTACACCTTC
TRBJ1-1,TRBV30,13,-,many,CAWSQRGNTEAFF,TGTGCCTGGAGCCAAAGGGGGAACACTGAAGCTTTCTTT
TRBJ1-2,TRBV12-3/TRBV12-4,14,-,many,CASSLAAAGYGYTF,TGTGCCAGCAGTTTAGCCGCTGCGGGGTATGGCTACACCTTC
TRBJ2-5,TRBV7-2,14,-,many,CASSPWQSQETQYF,TGTGCCAGCAGCCCTTGGCAGAGCCAAGAGACCCAGTACTTC
TRBJ2-2,TRBV28,17,-,many,CASSLLRAGVYTGELFF,TGTGCCAGCAGTTTATTGAGGGCAGGGGTGTACACCGGGGAGCTGTTTTTT
TRBJ2-7,TRBV20-1,14,-,few,CSASDRGAGGEQYF,TGCAGTGCTAGCGACAGGGGTGCGGGAGGAGAGCAGTACTTC
TRBJ2-7,TRBV15,17,TRBD2,many,CATSSEQTSGRAVEQYF,TGTGCCACCAGCAGCGAACAGACTAGCGGGAGGGCCGTAGAGCAGTACTTC